These 14 T cell receptor beta chains share one sample of origin, sequenced in a study of T cells after posttransplantation cyclophosphamide. Busulfan-fludarabine conditioning, marrow transplant, and cyclophosphamide on days +3 and +4 were administered. Using immunoSEQ multiplex PCR, the repertoire was profiled, and TCRdb retains in-frame clones only, with some absent. The sample lists around 17,000 clones; approximately 90% were seen once. The input for sequencing was CD4+ T cells sorted from blood, taken after allogeneic stem cell transplant with posttransplant cyclophosphamide. These receptors were taken from a male patient between 55 and 70 years old who received an allogeneic stem cell transplant from a related donor and was CMV-positive. Some T cells may be transferred from the graft donor.

This clone was observed a single time. V gene TRBV5-4 combines with J gene TRBJ2-5; weak D call: TRBD2 (6 bases). The CDR3 has 13 amino acids. Between the trimmed V and J ends, which lost 3 bases and 1 base, there was a span of 7 bases. Per germline, CDR1 SGHNT and CDR2 YYREEE (reference sequence). CDR3: CASSWRGQETQYF. As DNA, the CDR3 is TGTGCCAGCAGCTGGCGGGGCCAAGAGACCCAGTACTTC.

V is TRBV28 and J is TRBJ1-6; 9 bases align to TRBD1. From germline, CDR1 is MDHEN and CDR2 SYDVKM. The V and J ends lost 4 bases and 6 bases, in that order; junction bases with no gene match: 13. The CDR3 spans 18 residues. For the CDR3, the DNA is TGTGCCAGCAGTTCGCCGGGACAGGGCGTTATAGGTAATTCACCCCTCCACTTT. Residues: CASSSPGQGVIGNSPLHF.

The gene calls are TRBV7-3 and TRBJ1-1; D remains unclear. CDR1 is SGHTA and CDR2 is FQGTGA in the germline V gene. V lost 5 bases to trimming and J lost 6 bases, with 16 bases between them. This CDR3 spans 14 amino acids. The chain's CDR3 is CASSRGGRDAEAFF. CDR3 nucleotide sequence: TGTGCCAGCAGCCGGGGAGGGAGAGATGCTGAAGCTTTCTTT. Full variable domain (missing parts from reference TRBV7-3 and TRBJ1-1): GAGVSQTPSNKVTEKGKYVELRCDPISGHTALYWYRQSLGQGPEFLIYFQGTGAADDSGLPNDRFFAVRPEGSVSTLKIQRTERGDSAVYLCASSRGGRDAEAFFGQGTRLTVV.

V gene TRBV5-1 combines with J gene TRBJ2-3; 12 bases align to TRBD2. Germline V gene lookup returns CDR1 SGHRS and CDR2 YFSETQ. The V and J ends lost 4 bases and 2 bases, in that order; junction bases with no gene match: 5. This CDR3 has 16 amino acids. The CDR3 DNA reads TGCGCCAGCAGCCTCGGACTAGCGGGGAACACAGATACGCAGTATTTT. As protein: CASSLGLAGNTDTQYF.

The J gene is TRBJ2-3, the V gene TRBV4-1, with 10 nucleotides matching TRBD2. The germline V gene has CDR1 MGHRA and CDR2 YSYEKL. This CDR3 comprises 18 residues. J lost 2 bases, V lost 4 bases, and 12 bases had no gene match. This chain's CDR3 is CASSRSRVAGGDTDTQYF. The DNA for the CDR3 is TGCGCCAGCAGCCGATCCAGGGTAGCGGGGGGAGACACAGATACGCAGTATTTT.

The V and J genes are TRBV7-9 and TRBJ1-1; 8 positions match TRBD1. This CDR3 has 15 residues. Germline CDR1 and CDR2: SEHNR and FQNEAQ (reference sequence). With V trimmed by 2 bases and J by 0 bases, 2 bases remained unmatched. The CDR3: CASSLWTGMNTEAFF. The CDR3 nucleotides are TGTGCCAGCAGCTTATGGACAGGGATGAACACTGAAGCTTTCTTT.

The chain joins TRBV11-1 to TRBJ2-6; no clear D. From germline, CDR1 is SGHAT and CDR2 FQDESV (reference sequence). The CDR3 has 16 residues. V gave up 5 bases and J gave up 3 bases, with 14 bases separating them. The CDR3 nucleotides are TGTGCCAGCAGCCGGCTGGGCGCGAATGGGGCCAACGTCCTGACTTTC. Its protein is CASSRLGANGANVLTF.

The chain is built from TRBV5-6 and TRBJ2-7; 7 bases fit TRBD1. Germline V gene lookup returns CDR1 SGHDT and CDR2 YYEEEE. V shed 2 bases, J shed 6 bases, and the junction held 5 bases outside the gene matches. The CDR3 totals 13 residues. The DNA for the CDR3 is TGTGCCAGCAGCTTAAGGGACAGCGGCGAGCAGTACTTC. Translation gives CASSLRDSGEQYF.

The V and J genes are TRBV6-5 and TRBJ1-1; D gene ambiguous. This CDR3 is built from 14 residues. CDR1 MNHEY and CDR2 SVGAGI come from the germline V gene. V was clipped by 8 bases and J by 3 bases, with 16 bases between them. Here the CDR3 DNA reads TGTGCCAGCCGCTTGGATGCCGCGGACACTGAAGCTTTCTTT. The encoded protein is CASRLDAADTEAFF.

This chain joins TRBV19 and TRBJ1-2; 7 nucleotides agree with TRBD1. Trimming cost V 1 base and J 0 bases; bases outside gene matches: 5. The germline V gene has CDR1 LNHDA and CDR2 SQIVND (reference sequence). CDR3 size: 16 residues. Here the CDR3 reads CASSIVGTDTNYGYTF. CDR3 coding DNA: TGTGCCAGTAGTATAGTCGGGACAGACACTAACTATGGCTACACCTTC.

A word on this clone: Germline and junction disagree at one end, which may indicate a read error. The rearrangement joins TRBV5-1 to TRBJ2-2, with 8 positions matching TRBD1. The CDR3 is 17 amino acids. Germline CDR1 SGHRS, CDR2 YFSETQ. In nucleotides, the CDR3 is TGCTCCAGCAGCCCCCAGCCGGGACAGGAGGTTCCCGGGGAGCTGTTTTTT. Its translation is CSSSPQPGQEVPGELFF.

This clone appeared a single time. The chain links TRBV4-3 to TRBJ1-5, with a tentative D call TRBD1 (5 bases). V shed 4 bases and J shed 4 bases, with 8 bases lying between them. CDR3 length: 13 residues. In germline, CDR1 is LGHNA, CDR2 YSLEER. The CDR3 DNA reads TGCGCCAGCAGCCTACAGGAGAATCAGCCCCAGCATTTT. Translated, it gives CASSLQENQPQHF.

The rearrangement uses TRBV10-1 and TRBJ1-5; maybe TRBD1 (5 bases). V was trimmed by 7 bases and J by 0 bases, leaving 13 bases between them. CDR1 is WNHNN, CDR2 SYGVQD, per germline (reference sequence). CDR3 length equals 15 residues. DNA for the CDR3: TGCGCCAGCACCCTGACAGAGTATAGCAATCAGCCCCAGCATTTT. Translating gives CASTLTEYSNQPQHF.

The V gene is TRBV29-1, the J gene TRBJ2-1; TRBD2 matches 10 bases. The germline CDR1 and CDR2 sequences are SQVTM and ANQGSEA. The CDR3 is 16 residues long. Losses at the gene ends were 5 bases for V and 6 bases for J; bases not matched to a gene: 13. The CDR3 sequence: CSVFSPGASGGNEQFF. The CDR3 DNA reads as TGCAGCGTTTTTTCGCCAGGGGCTAGCGGGGGCAATGAGCAGTTCTTC.